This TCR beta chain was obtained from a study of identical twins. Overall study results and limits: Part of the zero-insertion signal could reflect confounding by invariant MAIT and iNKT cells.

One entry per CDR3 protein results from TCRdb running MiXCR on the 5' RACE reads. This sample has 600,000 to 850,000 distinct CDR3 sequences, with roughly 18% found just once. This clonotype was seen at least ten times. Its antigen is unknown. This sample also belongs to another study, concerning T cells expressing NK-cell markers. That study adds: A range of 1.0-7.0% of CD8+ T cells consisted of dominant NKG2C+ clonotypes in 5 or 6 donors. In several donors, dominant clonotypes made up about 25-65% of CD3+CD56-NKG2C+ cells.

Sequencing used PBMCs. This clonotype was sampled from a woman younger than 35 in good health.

CDR3 bases: TGTGCCAGCAGTTCGGGAGCTGAAGCTTTCTTT. It yields the protein CASSSGAEAFF. V usage is TRBV12-3 or TRBV12-4 and J usage is TRBJ1-1; the D is unclear. The CDR3 covers 11 residues. V shed 4 bases and J shed 6 bases, with 6 bases lying between them.